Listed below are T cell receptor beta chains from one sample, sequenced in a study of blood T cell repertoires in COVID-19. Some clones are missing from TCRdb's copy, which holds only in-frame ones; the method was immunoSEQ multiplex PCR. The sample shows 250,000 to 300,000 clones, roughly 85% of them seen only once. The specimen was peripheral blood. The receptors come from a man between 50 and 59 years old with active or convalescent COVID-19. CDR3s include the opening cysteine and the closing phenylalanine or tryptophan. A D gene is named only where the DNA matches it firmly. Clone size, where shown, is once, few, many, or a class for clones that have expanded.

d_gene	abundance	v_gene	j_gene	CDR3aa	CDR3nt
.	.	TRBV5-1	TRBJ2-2	CASQPEARPGELFF	TGCGCCAGTCAACCCGAAGCGAGGCCCGGGGAGCTGTTTTTT
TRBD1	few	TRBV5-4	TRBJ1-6	CASSLGTGLNSPLHF	TGTGCCAGCAGCTTGGGGACAGGGCTGAATTCACCCCTCCACTTT
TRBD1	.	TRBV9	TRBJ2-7	CASSVGAGGIYEQYF	TGTGCCAGCAGCGTAGGGGCAGGGGGCATCTACGAGCAGTACTTC
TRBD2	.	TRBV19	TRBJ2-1	CASRPLAGGPNEQFF	TGTGCCAGTAGACCGCTAGCGGGAGGCCCCAATGAGCAGTTCTTC
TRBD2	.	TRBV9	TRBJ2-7	CASSAAGVGYEQYF	TGTGCCAGCAGCGCGGCGGGAGTAGGCTACGAGCAGTACTTC
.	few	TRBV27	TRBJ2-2	CASSQSGRQPGELFF	TGTGCCAGCAGTCAGAGTGGGCGACAGCCCGGGGAGCTGTTTTTT
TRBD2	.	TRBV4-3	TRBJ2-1	CASSQDRTSGYNEQFF	TGCGCCAGCAGCCAGGACAGGACTAGCGGTTACAATGAGCAGTTCTTC
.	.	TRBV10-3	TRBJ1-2	CAISDRQGRYGYTF	TGTGCCATCAGTGATCGGCAGGGAAGATATGGCTACACCTTC
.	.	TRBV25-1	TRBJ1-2	CASQTWPNGYTF	TGTGCCAGCCAAACCTGGCCGAATGGCTACACCTTC
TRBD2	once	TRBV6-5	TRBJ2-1	CASRTSGRSGEQFF	TGTGCCAGCCGGACTAGCGGGAGGAGCGGGGAGCAGTTCTTC
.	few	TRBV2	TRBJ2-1	CASVRFFTVGGVNEQFF	TGTGCCAGCGTTAGGTTTTTTACTGTGGGCGGGGTAAATGAGCAGTTCTTC
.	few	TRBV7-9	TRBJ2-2	CASSFRGTGELFF	TGTGCCAGCAGCTTTCGGGGGACCGGGGAGCTGTTTTTT
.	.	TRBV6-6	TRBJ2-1	CASSLVIRGNNEQFF	TGTGCCAGCAGTTTGGTGATTCGGGGGAACAATGAGCAGTTCTTC
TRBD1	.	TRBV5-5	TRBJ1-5	CASSSTRDRGPNQPQHF	TGTGCCAGCAGCTCCACTAGGGACAGGGGGCCTAATCAGCCCCAGCATTTT
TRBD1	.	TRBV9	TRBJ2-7	CASSPGTGAYEQYF	TGTGCCAGCAGCCCGGGGACAGGGGCATACGAGCAGTACTTC
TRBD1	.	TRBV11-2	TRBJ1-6	CASSLGTGGNSPLHF	TGTGCCAGCAGCTTAGGAACAGGGGGTAATTCACCCCTCCACTTT
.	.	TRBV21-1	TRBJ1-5	CASSMGKGVNQPQHF	TGTGCCAGCAGCATGGGGAAGGGGGTGAATCAGCCCCAGCATTTT
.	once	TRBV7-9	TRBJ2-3	CASSFTGTYHTDTQYF	TGTGCCAGCAGCTTTACCGGGACTTACCACACAGATACGCAGTATTTT
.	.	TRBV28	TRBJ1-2	CASSLRGDGYTF	TGTGCCAGCAGTTTAAGAGGAGATGGCTACACCTTC
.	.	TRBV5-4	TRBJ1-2	CASSPRQERTGYTF	TGTGCCAGCAGCCCAAGACAGGAGCGCACTGGCTACACCTTC
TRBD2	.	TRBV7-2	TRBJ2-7	CASSLRLAGGRSSYEQYF	TGTGCCAGCAGCTTAAGACTAGCGGGAGGGAGGAGCTCCTACGAGCAGTACTTC
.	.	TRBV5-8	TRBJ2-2	CASKAGVIPNTGELFF	TGTGCCAGCAAGGCAGGGGTAATACCTAACACCGGGGAGCTGTTTTTT
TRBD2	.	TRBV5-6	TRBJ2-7	CASSLAGLAGTTSYEQYF	TGTGCCAGCAGCTTGGCCGGACTAGCGGGAACCACCTCCTACGAGCAGTACTTC
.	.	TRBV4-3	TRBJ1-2	CASSQDWTATYGYTF	TGCGCCAGCAGCCAAGATTGGACAGCAACCTATGGCTACACCTTC
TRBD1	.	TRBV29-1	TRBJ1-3	CSVEDRGKGAVTGNTIYF	TGCAGCGTTGAAGATCGGGGAAAGGGGGCTGTAACTGGAAACACCATATATTTT
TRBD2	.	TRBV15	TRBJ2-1	CATSRGLGGRAYNEQFF	TGTGCCACCAGCAGAGGCTTGGGCGGGAGGGCCTACAATGAGCAGTTCTTC
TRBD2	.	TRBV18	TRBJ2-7	CASSGGEGEQYF	TGTGCCAGCTCCGGAGGGGAGGGCGAGCAGTACTTC
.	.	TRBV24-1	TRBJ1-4	CATSDAGEANEKLFF	TGTGCCACCAGTGATGCCGGGGAGGCTAATGAAAAACTGTTTTTT